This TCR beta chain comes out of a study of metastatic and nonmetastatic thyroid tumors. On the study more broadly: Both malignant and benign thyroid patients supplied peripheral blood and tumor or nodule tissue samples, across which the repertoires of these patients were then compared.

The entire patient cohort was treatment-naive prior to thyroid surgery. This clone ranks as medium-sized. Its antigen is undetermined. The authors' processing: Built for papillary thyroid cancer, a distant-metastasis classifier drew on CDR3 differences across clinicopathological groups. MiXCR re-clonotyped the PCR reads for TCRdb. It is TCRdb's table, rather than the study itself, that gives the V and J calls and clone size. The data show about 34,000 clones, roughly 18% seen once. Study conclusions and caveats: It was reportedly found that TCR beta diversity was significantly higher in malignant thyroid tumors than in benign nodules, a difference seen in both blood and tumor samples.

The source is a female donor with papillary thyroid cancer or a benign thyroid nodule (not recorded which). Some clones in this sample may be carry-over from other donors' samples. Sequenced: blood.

The CDR3 DNA is TGTGCCACAACTAGCGGAAACAATGAGCAGTTCTTC. It is translated as CATTSGNNEQFF. The chain has TRBV6-4 and TRBJ2-1, with 8 bases identical to TRBD2. Trimming took 10 bases from V and 5 from J; bases not matched to a gene: 4. In germline, CDR1 is MRHNA, CDR2 SNTAGT. The CDR3 sequence is 12 residues long.